The source of this TCR beta chain is a study of T cells in localized non-small cell lung cancer. Study-wide results and limits: Median detection of top 100 tumor clones in adjacent lung was about 60 clones. Without multi-region sequencing, intratumor heterogeneity could not be excluded. Maximal T cell clonality occurred in uninvolved adjacent lung, with tumor ranking below it. Higher adjacent-lung clonality was associated with shorter survival.

V lost 6 bases and J lost 2; bases outside the gene matches: 13. The CDR3 sequence is 15 residues long. The germline gives CDR1 SQVTM, CDR2 ANQGSEA. As concerns this clone: Its antigen is not identified.

The protocol was immunoSEQ multiplex PCR, while the TCRdb copy is restricted to in-frame clones and leaves out a portion. The sample contains 30,000 to 35,000 clones, roughly nine tenths of which appear only once. The rearrangement joins TRBV29-1 to TRBJ2-7; 7 bases align to TRBD1. The material sequenced was peripheral blood, taken before any cancer treatment. The receptor was isolated from a female donor aged 60 or older with stage I lung adenocarcinoma. CDR3 coding DNA: TGCAGCGTGCCAAGCGTGGAACAGGGGACCTACGAGCAGTACTTC. Its translation is CSVPSVEQGTYEQYF.